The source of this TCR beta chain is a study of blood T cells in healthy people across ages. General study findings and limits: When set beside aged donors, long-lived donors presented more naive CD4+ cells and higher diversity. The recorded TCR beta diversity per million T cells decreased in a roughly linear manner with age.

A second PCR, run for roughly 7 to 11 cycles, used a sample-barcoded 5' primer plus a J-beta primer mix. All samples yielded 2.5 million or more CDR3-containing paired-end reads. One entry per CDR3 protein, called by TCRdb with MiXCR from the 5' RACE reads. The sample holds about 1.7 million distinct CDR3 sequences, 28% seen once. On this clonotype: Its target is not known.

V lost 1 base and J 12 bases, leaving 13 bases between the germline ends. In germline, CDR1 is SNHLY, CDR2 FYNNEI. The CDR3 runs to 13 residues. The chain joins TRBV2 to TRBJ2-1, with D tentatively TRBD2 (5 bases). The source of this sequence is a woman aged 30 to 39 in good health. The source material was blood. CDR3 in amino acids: CASSEDWAEGQFF. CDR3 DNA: TGTGCCAGCAGTGAAGACTGGGCCGAGGGGCAGTTCTTC.